Given below is one T cell receptor beta chain in context. Its matching antigen is unknown. This sample was taken from a study of blood T cells in healthy people across ages. Study-wide results and caveats: Relative to aged donors, long-lived donors carried more naive CD4+ cells and displayed higher diversity. PBMCs left unsorted prevented a conclusive naive versus antigen-experienced comparison.

Unmatched junction bases numbered 12, after V lost 4 bases and J lost 4 bases. In germline, CDR1 is SGHRS, CDR2 YFSETQ. The CDR3 is 16 amino acids. Drawing of peripheral blood yielded roughly 9.3 milliliters from each donor. A minimum of 6 million PBMCs was isolated per sample. A J-beta primer mix and a sample-barcoded 5' primer were used in a second PCR of about 7 to 12 cycles. TCRdb analysed the 5' RACE reads with MiXCR anew, one entry per CDR3 protein. The data hold 2 million or so distinct CDR3 sequences, with roughly 49% observed a single time. The source of this sequence is a woman aged 40 to 50 in good health. The chain joins TRBV5-1 to TRBJ2-3; 7 bases align to TRBD2. The specimen sequenced was blood. The CDR3 sequence: CASSAGLLSPPDTQYF. The CDR3 bases are TGCGCCAGCAGCGCGGGACTATTGAGTCCCCCAGATACGCAGTATTTT.